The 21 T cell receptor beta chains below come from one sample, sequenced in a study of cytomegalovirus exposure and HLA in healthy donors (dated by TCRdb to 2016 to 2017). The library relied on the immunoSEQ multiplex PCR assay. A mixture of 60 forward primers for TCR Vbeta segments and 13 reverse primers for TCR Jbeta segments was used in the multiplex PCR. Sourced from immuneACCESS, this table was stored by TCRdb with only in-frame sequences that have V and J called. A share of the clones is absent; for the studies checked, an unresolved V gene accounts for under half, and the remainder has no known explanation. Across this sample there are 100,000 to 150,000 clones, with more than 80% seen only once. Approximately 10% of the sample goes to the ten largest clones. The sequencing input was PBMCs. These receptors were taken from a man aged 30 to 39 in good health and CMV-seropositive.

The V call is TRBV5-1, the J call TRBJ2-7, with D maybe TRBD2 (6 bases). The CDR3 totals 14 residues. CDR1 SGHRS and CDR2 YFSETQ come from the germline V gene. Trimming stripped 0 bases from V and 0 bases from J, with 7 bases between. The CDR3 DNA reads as TGCGCCAGCAGCTTGGGGGGACTCTCCTACGAGCAGTACTTC. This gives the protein CASSLGGLSYEQYF.

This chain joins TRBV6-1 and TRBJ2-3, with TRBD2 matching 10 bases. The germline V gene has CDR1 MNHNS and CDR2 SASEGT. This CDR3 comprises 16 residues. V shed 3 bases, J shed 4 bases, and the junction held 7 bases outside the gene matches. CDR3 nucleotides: TGTGCCAGCAGTGAGTTAGCGGGGGGCGCCCCAGATACGCAGTATTTT. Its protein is CASSELAGGAPDTQYF.

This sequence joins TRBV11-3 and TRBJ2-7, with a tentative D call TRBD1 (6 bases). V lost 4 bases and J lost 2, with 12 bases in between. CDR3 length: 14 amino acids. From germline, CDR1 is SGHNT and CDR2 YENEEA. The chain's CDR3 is CASSSPDRPYEQYF. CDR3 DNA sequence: TGTGCCAGCAGCTCCCCCGACAGGCCCTACGAGCAGTACTTC.

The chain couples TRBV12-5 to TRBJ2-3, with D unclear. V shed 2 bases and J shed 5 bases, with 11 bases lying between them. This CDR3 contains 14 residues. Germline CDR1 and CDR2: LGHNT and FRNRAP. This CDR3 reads CASGLSNLQDTQYF. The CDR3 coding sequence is TGTGCTAGTGGTTTGAGCAACCTTCAAGATACGCAGTATTTT.

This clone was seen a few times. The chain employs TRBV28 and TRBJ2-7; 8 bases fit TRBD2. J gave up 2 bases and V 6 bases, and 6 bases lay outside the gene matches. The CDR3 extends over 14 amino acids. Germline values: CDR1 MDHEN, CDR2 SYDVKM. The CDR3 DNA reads TGTGCCAGCAGGGGCGGGGGGTCTACCTACGAGCAGTACTTC. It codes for CASRGGGSTYEQYF.

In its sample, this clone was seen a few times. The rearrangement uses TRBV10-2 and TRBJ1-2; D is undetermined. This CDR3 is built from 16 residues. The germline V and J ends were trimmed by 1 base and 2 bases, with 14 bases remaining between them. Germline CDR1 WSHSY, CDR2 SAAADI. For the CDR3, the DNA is TGCGCCAGCAGTGAGTTGGGCGGGCGCCGAAACTATGGCTACACCTTC. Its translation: CASSELGGRRNYGYTF.

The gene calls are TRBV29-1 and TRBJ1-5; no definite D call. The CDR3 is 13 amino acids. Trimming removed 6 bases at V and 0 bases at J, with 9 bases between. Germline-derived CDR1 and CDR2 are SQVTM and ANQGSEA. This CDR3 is CSVAQDSNQPQHF. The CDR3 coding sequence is TGCAGCGTCGCGCAGGATAGCAATCAGCCCCAGCATTTT.

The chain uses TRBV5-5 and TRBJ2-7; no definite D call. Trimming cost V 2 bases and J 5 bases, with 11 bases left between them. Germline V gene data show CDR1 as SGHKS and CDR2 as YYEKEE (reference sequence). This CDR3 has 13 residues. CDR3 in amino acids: CASSFGQVHEQYF. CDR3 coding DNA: TGTGCCAGCAGCTTCGGTCAGGTTCACGAGCAGTACTTC. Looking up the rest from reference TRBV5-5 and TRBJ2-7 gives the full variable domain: DAGVTQSPTHLIKTRGQQVTLRCSPISGHKSVSWYQQVLGQGPQFIFQYYEKEERGRGNFPDRFSARQFPNYSSELNVNALLLGDSALYLCASSFGQVHEQYFGPGTRLTVT.

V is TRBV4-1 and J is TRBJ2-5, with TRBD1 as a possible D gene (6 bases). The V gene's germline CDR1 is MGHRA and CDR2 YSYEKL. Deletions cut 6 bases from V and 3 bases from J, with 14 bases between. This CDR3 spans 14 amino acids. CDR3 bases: TGCGCCAGCAGGAGAGACACAGGGAAAGAGACCCAGTACTTC. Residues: CASRRDTGKETQYF.

CDR3 in DNA: TGTGCCAGCAGCCAAGTTGAGGTTTTTGGTTCCTACGAGCAGTACTTC. Translating gives CASSQVEVFGSYEQYF. The chain uses TRBV14 and TRBJ2-5; D remains ambiguous. The last part of the DNA fits TRBJ2-7 better; the J call may be wrong. Germline lookup yields CDR1 SGHDN and CDR2 FVKESK. This CDR3 has 16 amino acids.

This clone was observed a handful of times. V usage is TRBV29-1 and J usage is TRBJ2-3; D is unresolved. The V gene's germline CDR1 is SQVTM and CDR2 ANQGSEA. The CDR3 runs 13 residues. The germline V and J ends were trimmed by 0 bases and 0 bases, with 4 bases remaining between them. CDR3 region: CSVEDPSTDTQYF. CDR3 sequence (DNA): TGCAGCGTTGAAGATCCAAGCACAGATACGCAGTATTTT.

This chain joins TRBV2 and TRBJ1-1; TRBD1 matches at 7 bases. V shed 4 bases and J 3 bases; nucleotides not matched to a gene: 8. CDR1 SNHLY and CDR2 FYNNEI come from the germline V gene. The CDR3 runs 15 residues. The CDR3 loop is CASSGQGNEHTEAFF. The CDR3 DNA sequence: TGTGCCAGCAGTGGACAGGGCAATGAGCACACTGAAGCTTTCTTT.

CDR3 loop: CASSEWGQGIDEQFF. DNA of the CDR3: TGTGCCAGCAGTGAATGGGGACAGGGGATCGATGAGCAGTTCTTC. The chain employs TRBV2 and TRBJ2-1; 10 nucleotides agree with TRBD1. Germline loops: CDR1 SNHLY, CDR2 FYNNEI. The CDR3 spans 15 residues. With V trimmed by 2 bases and J by 8 bases, 6 bases remained unmatched.

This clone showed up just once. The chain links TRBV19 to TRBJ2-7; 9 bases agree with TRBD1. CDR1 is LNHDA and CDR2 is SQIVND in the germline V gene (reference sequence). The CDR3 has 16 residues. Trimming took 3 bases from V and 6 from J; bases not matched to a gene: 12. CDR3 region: CASSIPGQGPRSEQYF. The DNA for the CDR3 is TGTGCCAGTAGTATCCCGGGACAGGGACCCCGGAGCGAGCAGTACTTC.

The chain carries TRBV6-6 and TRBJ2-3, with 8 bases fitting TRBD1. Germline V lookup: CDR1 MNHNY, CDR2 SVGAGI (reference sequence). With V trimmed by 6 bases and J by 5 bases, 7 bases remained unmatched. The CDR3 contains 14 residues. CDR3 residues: CASRPQGELDTQYF. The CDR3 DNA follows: TGTGCCAGCAGACCACAGGGGGAATTAGATACGCAGTATTTT.

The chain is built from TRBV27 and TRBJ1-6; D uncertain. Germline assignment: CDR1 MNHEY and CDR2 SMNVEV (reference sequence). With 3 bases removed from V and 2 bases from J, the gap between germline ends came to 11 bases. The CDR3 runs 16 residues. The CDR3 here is CASSFTGFPYNSPLHF. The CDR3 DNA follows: TGTGCCAGCAGTTTTACGGGGTTCCCCTATAATTCACCCCTCCACTTT.

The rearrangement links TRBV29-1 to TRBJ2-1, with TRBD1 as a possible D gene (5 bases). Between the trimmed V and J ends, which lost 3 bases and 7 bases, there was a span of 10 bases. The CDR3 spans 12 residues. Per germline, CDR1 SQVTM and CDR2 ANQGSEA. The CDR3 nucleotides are TGCAGCGTTGAGGAAGGGGTAAATGAGCAGTTCTTC. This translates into CSVEEGVNEQFF.

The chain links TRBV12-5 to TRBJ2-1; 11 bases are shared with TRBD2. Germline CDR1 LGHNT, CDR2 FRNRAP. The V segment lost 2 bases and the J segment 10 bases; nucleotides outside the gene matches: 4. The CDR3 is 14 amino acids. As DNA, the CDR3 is TGTGCTAGTGGTTTGACTAGCGGGGGTGGCGAGCAGTTCTTC. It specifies CASGLTSGGGEQFF.

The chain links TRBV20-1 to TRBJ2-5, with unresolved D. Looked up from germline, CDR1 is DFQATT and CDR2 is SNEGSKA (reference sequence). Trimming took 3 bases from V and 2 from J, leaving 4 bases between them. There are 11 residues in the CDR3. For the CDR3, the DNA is TGCAGTGCTAGCAGTCAAGAGACCCAGTACTTC. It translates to CSASSQETQYF.

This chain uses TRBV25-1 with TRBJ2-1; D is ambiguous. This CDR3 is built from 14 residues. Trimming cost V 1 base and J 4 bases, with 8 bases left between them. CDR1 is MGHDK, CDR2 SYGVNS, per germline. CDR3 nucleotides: TGTGCCAGCAGTGAATTGGAGCAGTACAATGAGCAGTTCTTC. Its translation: CASSELEQYNEQFF.

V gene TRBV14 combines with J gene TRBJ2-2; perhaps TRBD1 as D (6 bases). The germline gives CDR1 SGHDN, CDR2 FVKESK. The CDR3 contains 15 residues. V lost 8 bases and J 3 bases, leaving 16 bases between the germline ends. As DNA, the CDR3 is TGTGCCAGCGGGGAAAGACAGGCGGACACCGGGGAGCTGTTTTTT. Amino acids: CASGERQADTGELFF.